These 22 T cell receptor beta chains originate from one sample sequenced in a study of T cell clonality in common variable immunodeficiency. Profiled with immunoSEQ multiplex PCR; TCRdb holds only in-frame clones, not every one. The sample includes under 50,000 clones, none of them occurring once. Sequencing was carried out using peripheral blood mononuclear cells. The receptors were sampled from a person aged 18 to 70 in good health.

This clone showed up many times. The read halts 3 residues ahead of the CDR3 end, with the missing end drawn from the germline J gene. This chain joins TRBV19 and TRBJ1-2, with TRBD1 identical over 10 bases. CDR1 and CDR2 (germline): LNHDA, SQIVND (reference sequence). V was clipped by 11 bases and J by 5 bases; unmatched bases: 5. The CDR3 runs 12 residues. The part of the CDR3 DNA that was read is TGTGCCGGACAGGGGGGTGATTATGGC. Protein sequence: CAGQGGDYG. The whole CDR3 protein is CAGQGGDYGYTF.

This clone was seen repeatedly, ten times or more. The read terminates 3 residues ahead of where the CDR3 ends, so the germline J gene completes it. Other DNA sequences within the sample encode an identical CDR3. The gene calls are TRBV19 and TRBJ1-1; TRBD1 matches at 7 bases. CDR1 and CDR2 from the germline V gene are LNHDA and SQIVND (reference sequence). CDR3 size: 14 residues. V trimming: 1 base; J trimming: 1 base; junction bases outside the gene matches: 0. The CDR3 sequence: CASSIGQGNTEAFF. The sequenced part of the CDR3 DNA is TGTGCCAGTAGTATAGGACAGGGGAACACTGAA.

In its sample, this clone was seen many times. The sequenced part of the CDR3 DNA is TGCAGCGTTAACAGGGGCGCGGACACCACCGGGGAG. Encoded protein: CSVNRGADTTGE. The CDR3 reads in full as CSVNRGADTTGELFF. The V call is TRBV29-1, the J call TRBJ2-2; 7 positions match TRBD1. With the read ending 3 residues before the CDR3 end, the germline J gene is used to fill in that end. The CDR3 runs 15 residues. Germline V gene sequence: CDR1 SQVTM, CDR2 ANQGSEA. Trimming at V came to 5 bases and at J to 4 bases, leaving 10 bases not matched to a gene.

This clone was recorded many times. The read terminates 3 residues before the CDR3 end, so the remaining end is supplied by the germline J gene. The rearrangement links TRBV15 to TRBJ2-2; D is perhaps TRBD2 (6 bases). The CDR3 totals 16 residues. The V end lost 0 bases, the J end lost 3 bases, and 11 bases lay between the germline ends. Germline V lookup: CDR1 LNHNV, CDR2 YYDKDF (reference sequence). CDR3 DNA (partial): TGTGCCACCAGCAGAGATAGCAGCGGGCACACCGGGGAG. Protein: CATSRDSSGHTGE. The CDR3 reads in full as CATSRDSSGHTGELFF.

This clone was picked up many times. The read falls 3 residues short of the CDR3 end, and the missing part is taken from the germline J gene. The gene calls are TRBV24-1 and TRBJ2-2; D is possibly TRBD2 (6 bases). CDR1 is KGHDR and CDR2 is SFDVKD in the germline V gene. The length of the CDR3 is 15 residues. V was trimmed by 0 bases and J by 5 bases, leaving 9 bases between them. The CDR3 loop is CATSDLTRETGELFF. Partial CDR3 DNA: TGTGCCACCAGTGATTTGACGCGGGAAACCGGGGAG.

This clone has at least ten counts. The read comes to an end 3 residues before the CDR3 does, leaving the germline J gene to fill in the end. The genes are TRBV18 and TRBJ1-2; maybe TRBD1 (5 bases). The germline V gene encodes CDR1 KGHSH and CDR2 LQKENI. This CDR3 contains 14 residues. Trimming shortened V by 5 bases and J by 5 bases, and 15 bases separated the two germline ends. Incomplete CDR3 DNA: TGTGCCAGCTCAGGGGCAGAACTTCTATATGGC. It yields the protein CASSGAELLYG. The whole CDR3 sequence is CASSGAELLYGYTF.

This clone was observed many times. The read gets to within 3 residues of the CDR3 end, and the germline J gene fills in the rest. This chain links TRBV20-1 with TRBJ2-1; possible D gene TRBD2, 6 bases. This CDR3 has 15 amino acids. CDR1 is DFQATT and CDR2 is SNEGSKA in the germline V gene (reference sequence). V was trimmed by 0 bases and J by 2 bases, leaving 11 bases between them. The CDR3 spells CSAREPSVAYNEQFF. CDR3 DNA (partial): TGCAGTGCTAGAGAACCTAGCGTAGCCTACAATGAG.

In this sample, this clone turned up many times. Coverage ceases 3 residues before the CDR3 finishes, and the germline J gene fills in the end. The chain joins TRBV20-1 to TRBJ1-1; no definite D call. V was shortened by 0 bases and J by 6 bases, with 11 bases between the two germline ends. The CDR3 covers 13 residues. Germline V CDR1 and CDR2: DFQATT, SNEGSKA (reference sequence). The CDR3 bases that were read are TGCAGTGCTAGAGATCTGGTCCGGGCTGAA. It yields the protein CSARDLVRAE. The whole CDR3 protein is CSARDLVRAEAFF.

This clone came up many times. The read falls 3 residues short of the CDR3 end, and the missing part is taken from the germline J gene. The chain uses TRBV6-2 or TRBV6-3 and TRBJ1-5; 8 positions match TRBD1. The CDR3 is made up of 15 amino acids. Per germline, CDR1 MNHEY and CDR2 SVGEGT. Trimming cost V 2 bases and J 6 bases; bases outside gene matches: 6. The covered CDR3 bases are TGTGCCAGCAGTTACGGGGCAGGGGGCATTCAGCCC. This sequence encodes CASSYGAGGIQP. The full-length CDR3 reads as CASSYGAGGIQPQHF.

This clone was seen many times. From the germline J gene comes the end of the CDR3, since the read stops 3 residues before it. The V and J genes are TRBV19 and TRBJ2-7, with 9 bases that match TRBD2. CDR3 size: 15 residues. Losses at the gene ends were 4 bases for V and 0 bases for J; bases not matched to a gene: 4. In germline, CDR1 is LNHDA, CDR2 SQIVND (reference sequence). The sequenced CDR3 bases are TGTGCCAGTAGTAGCGGGGGGGCCCCCTCCTACGAG. This gives the protein CASSSGGAPSYE. The full CDR3 protein is CASSSGGAPSYEQYF.

Many counts were recorded for this clone. The read ends 3 residues before the CDR3 terminus; that terminus is restored from the germline J gene. This chain uses TRBV7-9 with TRBJ1-3, with D maybe TRBD1 (5 bases). There are 13 residues in the CDR3. Germline V lookup: CDR1 SEHNR, CDR2 FQNEAQ (reference sequence). V lost 5 bases and J lost 3, with 8 bases in between. The part of the CDR3 DNA that was read is TGTGCCAGCAGCGGGGACTTTGGAAACACC. Residues: CASSGDFGNT. The full CDR3 sequence reads CASSGDFGNTIYF. The full variable domain, rest sourced from reference TRBV7-9 and TRBJ1-3, is DTGVSQNPRHKITKRGQNVTFRCDPISEHNRLYWYRQTLGQGPEFLTYFQNEAQLEKSRLLSDRFSAERPKGSFSTLEIQRTEQGDSAMYLCASSGDFGNTIYFGEGSWLTVV.

This clone was seen many times. This CDR3 reads CASSPTSGSPEQFF. CDR3 DNA (partial): TGTGCCAGCAGCCCCACTAGCGGGAGTCCTGAG. This sequence joins TRBV11-2 and TRBJ2-1; TRBD2 matches 11 bases. The sequence runs out 3 residues before the end of the CDR3; the remainder is reconstructed from the germline J gene. With 5 bases clipped from V and 9 bases from J, the junction kept 6 bases outside the gene matches. From germline, CDR1 is SGHAT and CDR2 FQNNGV. The CDR3 is made up of 14 amino acids.

This clone was found many times. The CDR3 extends 3 residues past the end of the read, so its final part is completed from the germline J gene. This chain joins TRBV20-1 and TRBJ2-5; TRBD2 agrees at 10 bases. The germline gives CDR1 DFQATT, CDR2 SNEGSKA (reference sequence). The CDR3 sequence is 16 residues long. The V gene end was trimmed by 0 bases and the J gene end by 6 bases; junction bases not matched to a gene: 10. CDR3 sequence reads: CSAREPGTSAGQTQYF. The covered CDR3 bases are TGCAGTGCTAGAGAACCCGGGACTAGCGCGGGGCAGACC.

This clone was recorded at least ten times. The CDR3 is cut off 3 residues early in the read; its end comes from the germline J gene. The gene calls are TRBV20-1 and TRBJ2-1, with 8 bases that match TRBD2. The CDR3 has 17 amino acids. V shed 6 bases and J 4 bases; nucleotides not matched to a gene: 17. The germline CDR1 and CDR2 sequences are DFQATT and SNEGSKA (reference sequence). The CDR3 sequence is CSATHAPLAGRYNEQFF. The sequenced part of the CDR3 DNA is TGCAGTGCCACTCATGCCCCTCTAGCGGGCAGGTACAATGAG.

This clone was counted many times. Here the CDR3 reads CASSTRVTLVRSDEQYF. Partial CDR3 DNA: TGTGCCAGTAGTACCCGAGTGACACTAGTGAGGTCGGACGAG. This chain connects TRBV19 to TRBJ2-7, with a tentative D call TRBD2 (5 bases). The read is 3 residues too short to cover the CDR3 end, so that end is filled in from the germline J gene. With 4 bases removed from V and 5 bases from J, the gap between germline ends came to 24 bases. Looked up from germline, CDR1 is LNHDA and CDR2 is SQIVND (reference sequence). This CDR3 contains 17 residues.

This clone was counted ten times or more. The read terminates 3 residues before the CDR3 end, so the remaining end is supplied by the germline J gene. The gene calls are TRBV4-1 and TRBJ1-2; 9 nucleotides line up with TRBD1. This CDR3 comprises 15 residues. Germline V gene sequence: CDR1 MGHRA, CDR2 YSYEKL. The trim removed 1 base at V and 7 bases at J, leaving 7 bases unmatched. The covered CDR3 bases are TGCGCCAGCAGCCAAGCCGGGACAGGGTCTGGTGGC. Protein sequence: CASSQAGTGSGG. The whole CDR3 sequence reads CASSQAGTGSGGYTF.

This clone was counted many times. The CDR3: CASSLLNEQFF. The part of the CDR3 DNA that was read is TGTGCCAGCAGCTTATTAAATGAG. This chain links TRBV11-3 with TRBJ2-1; D unclear. The CDR3 extends 3 residues past the end of the read, so its final part is completed from the germline J gene. CDR1 SGHNT and CDR2 YENEEA come from the germline V gene. The CDR3 is 11 amino acids. With 2 bases removed from V and 7 bases from J, the gap between germline ends came to 3 bases.

This clone came up many times. Read sequence stops 3 residues before the CDR3 end, and the germline J gene provides the missing end. The rearrangement links TRBV7-2 to TRBJ2-5; 8 positions match TRBD2. Germline assignment: CDR1 SGHTA and CDR2 FQGNSA. V gave up 0 bases and J gave up 5 bases; unmatched junction bases: 5. The CDR3 contains 15 residues. CDR3 protein: CASSLAVAGRETQYF. The sequenced part of the CDR3 DNA is TGTGCCAGCAGCTTAGCTGTAGCGGGACGTGAGACC.

This clone was detected ten times or more. Read coverage stops 3 residues before the CDR3 terminus; the germline J gene supplies the remainder. The chain carries TRBV5-1 and TRBJ2-3; D gene ambiguous. CDR3 length equals 15 residues. CDR1 is SGHRS, CDR2 YFSETQ, per germline. Trimming removed 3 bases at V and 4 bases at J, with 15 bases between. The CDR3 sequence: CASSYVSHRADTQYF. The sequenced CDR3 bases are TGCGCCAGCAGCTACGTATCTCATCGCGCAGATACG.

Ten or more counts support this clone. The read ends 3 residues early relative to the CDR3; the germline J gene fills the gap. This rearrangement joins TRBV29-1 to TRBJ1-1, with 10 bases matching TRBD1. V shed 4 bases, J shed 5 bases, and the junction held 4 bases outside the gene matches. There are 13 residues in the CDR3. Germline-derived CDR1 and CDR2 are SQVTM and ANQGSEA. The CDR3 bases that were read are TGCAGCGTTGTGGGACAGGGGAGAACTGAA. The encoded protein is CSVVGQGRTE. In full, the CDR3 is CSVVGQGRTEAFF.

This clone was detected many times. The sequenced fragment ends 3 residues before the CDR3 boundary, so the rest is inferred from the germline J gene. The chain couples TRBV7-2 to TRBJ1-1, with D tentatively TRBD1 (6 bases). CDR3 length equals 13 residues. Trimming removed 4 bases from V and 3 bases from J, with 9 bases in between. Germline V gene lookup returns CDR1 SGHTA and CDR2 FQGNSA. Incomplete CDR3 DNA: TGTGCCAGCAGCTGGGGGGGGCACACTGAA. Its protein is CASSWGGHTE. The entire CDR3 protein reads CASSWGGHTEAFF.

This clone was seen repeatedly, ten times or more. The read terminates 3 residues before the CDR3 end, so the remaining end is supplied by the germline J gene. This sequence joins TRBV7-6 and TRBJ2-5, with 10 bases that match TRBD2. V lost 1 base, J lost 0 bases, and 2 bases stayed unmatched. This CDR3 region has 16 residues. The germline CDR1 and CDR2 sequences are SGHVS and FNYEAQ. The CDR3 sequence is CASSLELAGDQETQYF. CDR3 DNA (partial): TGTGCCAGCAGCTTAGAGCTAGCGGGAGACCAAGAGACC.